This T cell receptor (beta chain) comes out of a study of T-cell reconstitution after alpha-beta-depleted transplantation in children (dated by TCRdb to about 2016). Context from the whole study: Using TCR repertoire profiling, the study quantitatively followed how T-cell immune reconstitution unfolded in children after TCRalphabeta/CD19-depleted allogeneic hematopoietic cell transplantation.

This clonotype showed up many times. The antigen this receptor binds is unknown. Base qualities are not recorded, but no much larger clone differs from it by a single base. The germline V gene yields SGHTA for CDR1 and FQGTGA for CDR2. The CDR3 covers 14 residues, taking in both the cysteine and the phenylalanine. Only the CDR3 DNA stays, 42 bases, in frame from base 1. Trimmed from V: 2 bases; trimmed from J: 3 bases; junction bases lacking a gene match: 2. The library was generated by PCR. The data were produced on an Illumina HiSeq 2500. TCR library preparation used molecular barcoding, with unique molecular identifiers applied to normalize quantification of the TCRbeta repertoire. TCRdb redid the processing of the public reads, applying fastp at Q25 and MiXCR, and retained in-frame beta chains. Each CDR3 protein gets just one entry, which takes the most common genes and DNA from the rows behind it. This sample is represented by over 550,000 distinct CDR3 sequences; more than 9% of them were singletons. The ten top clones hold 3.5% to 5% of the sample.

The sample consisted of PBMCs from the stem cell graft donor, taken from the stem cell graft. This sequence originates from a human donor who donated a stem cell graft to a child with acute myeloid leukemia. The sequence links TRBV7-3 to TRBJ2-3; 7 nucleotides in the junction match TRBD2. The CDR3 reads CASSLGRETDTQYF. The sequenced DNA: TGTGCCAGCAGCTTAGGGCGGGAGACAGATACGCAGTATTTT.